The clone carrying this T cell receptor beta chain has a handful of counts. Its antigen is currently unknown. Lactation, pregnancy, other autoimmune disease or uncontrolled infection led to exclusion of patients. Clinical symptoms, serum thyroxine and TRAb, thyroid ultrasound and orbital computed tomography together formed the diagnostic basis. This record belongs to a study of T cells in Graves' hyperthyroidism and ophthalmopathy. Researchers took RNA transcripts and amplified the TCR beta CDR3 regions from them. TCR CDR3 underwent first-round RT-PCR with the HTBI primer set. TCRdb redid the calling of the multiplex PCR reads with MiXCR, one entry per CDR3 protein. The sample lists around 600,000 distinct CDR3 sequences; more than 14% were seen once. In germline, CDR1 is SQVTM, CDR2 ANQGSEA. This CDR3 region has 12 residues. V dropped 7 bases and J dropped 5 bases, with 14 bases sitting between them.

Points from the study as a whole: By a 13 V-J model, ophthalmopathy was set apart from stable hyperthyroidism. Most clonotypes expanded in the thyroid (above 0.001) were also present in blood.

The receptor comes from a woman aged 50 to 60 with Graves' ophthalmopathy. J is TRBJ1-1 and V is TRBV29-1; possibly TRBD1 for D (5 bases). Sample: blood. CDR3 amino acids: CSAVRGATEAFF. The CDR3 DNA sequence: TGCAGCGCCGTAAGGGGCGCGACTGAAGCTTTCTTT.